The present entry profiles one TCR beta chain with its context. The data belong to a study of blood T cell repertoires in COVID-19. Participants, roughly 18 to 90 years old, spanned 25 or so US areas. Original analysis: Estimates of nucleated cell counts were drawn from the amplification of reference gene primers. Data came from immunoSEQ multiplex PCR; TCRdb stores just in-frame clones and leaves some out. V, J and clone size derive from that table, while D and trimming were established from the DNA sequence. The sample yields 150,000 or so clones, approximately 81% seen once. The clonotype was recovered from a woman in her 40s with acute COVID-19. Sample: PBMCs or T cells enriched from blood (not recorded which).

DNA for the CDR3: TGTGCCAGCAGCTTAAGCCCCAGGAATAACTATGGCTACACCTTC. Translating gives CASSLSPRNNYGYTF. This rearrangement joins TRBV7-8 to TRBJ1-2; D is undetermined. Germline CDR1 and CDR2: SGHVS and FQNEAQ. The V gene lost 2 bases and the J gene lost 1 base, with 11 bases spanning the gap. The CDR3 extends over 15 amino acids.